This T cell receptor beta chain was found in a study of T cell changes during pregnancy in multiple sclerosis (dated by TCRdb to 2018 to 2020). Describing the broader study: Changes in the T cell repertoire over the course of pregnancy were examined in this study in women with multiple sclerosis.

Receptor amplification or capture employed the immunoSEQ multiplex PCR assay. Entries here come from immuneACCESS through TCRdb and include only in-frame sequences with V and J called. Some clones fail to appear in such tables; in the studies checked, an unresolved V gene covers under half of the shortfall, and the cause of the remainder is unknown. In all, the sample holds some 67,000 clones, and about 91% of those were seen once. The ten largest clones take up approximately 2.5% of the sample. As concerns this clone: No antigen is known for it. Base qualities were left out, and no much larger clone turns up one base away.

The CDR3 spans 13 residues, from the cysteine through the phenylalanine. The sequence is cut down to CDR3 DNA, 39 bases in frame from base 1. The germline V gene supplies CDR1 KGHSH and CDR2 LQKENI. Trimming takes 5 bases off V and 4 bases off J; junction bases not matched to a gene: 2. The receptor chain draws on TRBV18 and TRBJ1-5; 7 central bases correspond to TRBD1. Specimen: peripheral blood, collected in the first trimester of pregnancy. This TCR derives from a female donor with multiple sclerosis, enrolled in a pregnancy study. The DNA sequence is as follows: TGTGCCAGCTCAGACAGGGAAAATCAGCCCCAGCATTTT. This encodes CASSDRENQPQHF. Beyond the CDR3, the reference TRBV18 and TRBJ1-5 genes provide the residues; the full variable domain reads: NAGVMQNPRHLVRRRGQEARLRCSPMKGHSHVYWYRQLPEEGLKFMVYLQKENIIDESGMPKERFSAEFPKEGPSILRIQQVVRGDSAAYFCASSDRENQPQHFGDGTRLSIL.